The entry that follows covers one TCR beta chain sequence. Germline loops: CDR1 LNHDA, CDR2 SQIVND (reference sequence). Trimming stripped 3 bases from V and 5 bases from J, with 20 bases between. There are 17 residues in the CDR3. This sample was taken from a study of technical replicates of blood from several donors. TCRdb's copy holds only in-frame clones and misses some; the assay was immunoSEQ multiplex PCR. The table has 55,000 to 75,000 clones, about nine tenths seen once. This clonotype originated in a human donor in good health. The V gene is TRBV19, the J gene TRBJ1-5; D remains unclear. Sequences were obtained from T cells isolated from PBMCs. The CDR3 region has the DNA TGTGCCAGTAGTATTTTGCCCATGACTCTTGCGGATCAGCCCCAGCATTTT. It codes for CASSILPMTLADQPQHF.